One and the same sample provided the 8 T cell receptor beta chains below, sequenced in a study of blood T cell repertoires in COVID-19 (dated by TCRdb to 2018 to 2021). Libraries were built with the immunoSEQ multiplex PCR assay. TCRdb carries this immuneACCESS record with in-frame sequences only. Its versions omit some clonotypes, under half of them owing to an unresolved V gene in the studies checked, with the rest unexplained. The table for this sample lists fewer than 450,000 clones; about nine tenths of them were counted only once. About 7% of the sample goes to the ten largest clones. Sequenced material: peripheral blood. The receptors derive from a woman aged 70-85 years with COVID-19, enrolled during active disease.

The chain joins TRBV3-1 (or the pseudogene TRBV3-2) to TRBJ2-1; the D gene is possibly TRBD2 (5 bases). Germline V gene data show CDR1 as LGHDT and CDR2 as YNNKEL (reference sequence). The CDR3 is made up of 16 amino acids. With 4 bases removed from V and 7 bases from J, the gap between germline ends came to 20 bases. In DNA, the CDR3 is TGTGCCAGCAGCCCCCTGACGGGAACAATGAGAAATGAGCAGTTCTTC. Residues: CASSPLTGTMRNEQFF.

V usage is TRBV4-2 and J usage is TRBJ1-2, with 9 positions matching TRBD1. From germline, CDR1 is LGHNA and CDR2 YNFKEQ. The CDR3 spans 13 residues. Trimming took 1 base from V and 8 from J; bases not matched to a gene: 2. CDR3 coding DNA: TGTGCCAGCAGCCAAGCGGGACAGGGCGGCTACACCTTC. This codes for CASSQAGQGGYTF.

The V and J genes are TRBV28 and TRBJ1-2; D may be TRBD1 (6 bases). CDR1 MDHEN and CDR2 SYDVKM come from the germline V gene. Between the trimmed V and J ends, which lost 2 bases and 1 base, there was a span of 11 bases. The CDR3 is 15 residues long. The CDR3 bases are TGTGCCAGCAGTTTACTTCTACAGGGTAACTATGGCTACACCTTC. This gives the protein CASSLLLQGNYGYTF.

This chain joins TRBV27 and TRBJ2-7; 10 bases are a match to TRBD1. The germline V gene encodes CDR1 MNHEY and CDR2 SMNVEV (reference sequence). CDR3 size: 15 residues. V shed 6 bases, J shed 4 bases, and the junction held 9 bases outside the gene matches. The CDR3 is CASSSAGTGVYEQYF. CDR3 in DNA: TGTGCCAGCAGCTCAGCCGGGACAGGGGTATACGAGCAGTACTTC.

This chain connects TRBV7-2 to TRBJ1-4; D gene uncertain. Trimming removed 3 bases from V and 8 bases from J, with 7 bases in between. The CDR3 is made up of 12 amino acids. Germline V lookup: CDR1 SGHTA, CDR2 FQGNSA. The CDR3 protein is CASSFSQEKLFF. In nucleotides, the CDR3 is TGTGCCAGCAGCTTCAGTCAGGAAAAACTGTTTTTT.

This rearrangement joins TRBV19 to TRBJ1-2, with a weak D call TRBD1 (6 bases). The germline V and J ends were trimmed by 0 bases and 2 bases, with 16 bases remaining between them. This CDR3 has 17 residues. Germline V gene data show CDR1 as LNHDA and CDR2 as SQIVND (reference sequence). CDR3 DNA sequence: TGTGCCAGTAGTATAGATCTGGGAACAGGGCGCAACTATGGCTACACCTTC. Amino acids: CASSIDLGTGRNYGYTF.

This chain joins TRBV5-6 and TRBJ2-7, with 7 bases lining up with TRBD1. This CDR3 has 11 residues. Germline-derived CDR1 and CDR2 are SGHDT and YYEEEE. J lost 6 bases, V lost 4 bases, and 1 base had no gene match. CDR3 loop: CASSTGVEQYF. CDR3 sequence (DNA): TGTGCCAGCAGCACAGGGGTCGAGCAGTACTTC.

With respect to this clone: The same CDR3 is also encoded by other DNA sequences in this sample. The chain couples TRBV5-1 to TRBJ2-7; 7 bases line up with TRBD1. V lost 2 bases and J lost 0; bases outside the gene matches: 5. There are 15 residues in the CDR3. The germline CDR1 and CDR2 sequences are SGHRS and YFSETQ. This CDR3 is CASSLTGDPSYEQYF. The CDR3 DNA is TGCGCCAGCAGCTTAACAGGGGACCCCTCCTACGAGCAGTACTTC.